These 29 T cell receptor beta chains originate from one sample sequenced in a study of shared clonotypes between healthy human individuals. Only in-frame clones appear in the TCRdb table, and some are missing; sequencing was by immunoSEQ multiplex PCR. The table lists over 2 million clones, around 95% of them singletons. Sequencing was carried out using naive CD4+ T cells sorted from blood. As for subset: CD45RA+ positively selected. The receptors derive from a man between 18 and 29 years old in good health.

The V and J genes are TRBV10-2 and TRBJ2-1; TRBD2 matches at 7 bases. This CDR3 is 15 amino acids long. Looked up from germline, CDR1 is WSHSY and CDR2 is SAAADI. Trimming took 3 bases from V and 5 from J; bases not matched to a gene: 7. In DNA, the CDR3 is TGCGCCAGCAGTGAACGAGCGGGGCACAACAATGAGCAGTTCTTC. Its protein is CASSERAGHNNEQFF.

The chain links TRBV25-1 to TRBJ1-1; no clear D. Germline CDR1 is MGHDK and CDR2 is SYGVNS. The V end was cut by 3 bases, the J end by 5 bases, with 16 bases between. The CDR3 extends over 15 amino acids. CDR3 DNA: TGTGCCAGCAGTGAGGCCCAGGCCTTAGGGACTGAAGCTTTCTTT. Translating it yields CASSEAQALGTEAFF.

This clone was seen just once. CDR3 DNA sequence: TGCGCCAGCAGCGGTCTGGGGGCGAACACTGAAGCTTTCTTT. Translating gives CASSGLGANTEAFF. V and J are TRBV5-1 and TRBJ1-1; tentatively, D is TRBD1 (6 bases). The CDR3 consists of 14 residues. CDR1 and CDR2 (germline): SGHRS, YFSETQ. V was pared by 4 bases and J by 1 base, with 11 bases between.

This chain connects TRBV6-1 to TRBJ2-1, with D tentatively TRBD2 (6 bases). CDR3 length: 13 residues. The germline V gene encodes CDR1 MNHNS and CDR2 SASEGT. V lost 5 bases, J lost 7 bases, and 12 bases lay in between. The CDR3 DNA is TGTGCCAGCAGTATCGGCGGGGTGAATGAGCAGTTCTTC. Amino acid sequence: CASSIGGVNEQFF.

The chain employs TRBV5-6 and TRBJ1-3; a possible D gene is TRBD1 (6 bases). This CDR3 is 13 amino acids long. Trimming cost V 3 bases and J 4 bases, with 8 bases left between them. Per germline, CDR1 SGHDT and CDR2 YYEEEE. CDR3 bases: TGTGCCAGCAGCTCAGGGGTCGGAAACACCATATATTTT. Encoded protein: CASSSGVGNTIYF.

The gene calls are TRBV10-3 and TRBJ1-5; TRBD1 is a possible D gene (5 bases). The germline V gene has CDR1 ENHRY and CDR2 SYGVKD. This CDR3 region has 15 residues. V was pared by 2 bases and J by 3 bases, with 11 bases between. The chain's CDR3 is CAISEGAGVNQPQHF. In DNA, the CDR3 is TGTGCCATCAGTGAGGGGGCAGGAGTCAATCAGCCCCAGCATTTT.

The rearrangement uses TRBV7-9 and TRBJ1-2; D gene ambiguous. V dropped 6 bases and J dropped 0 bases, with 11 bases sitting between them. CDR1 and CDR2 from the germline V gene are SEHNR and FQNEAQ (reference sequence). This CDR3 is built from 14 residues. In DNA form, the CDR3 reads TGTGCCAGCAGTTACACCGGAGCTAACTATGGCTACACCTTC. Its translation is CASSYTGANYGYTF.

This clone was found a few times. The chain uses TRBV5-6 and TRBJ2-3, with 10 bases aligning to TRBD2. Per germline, CDR1 SGHDT and CDR2 YYEEEE. J gave up 4 bases and V 4 bases, and 12 bases lay outside the gene matches. The CDR3 totals 17 residues. DNA for the CDR3: TGTGCCAGCAGCACATATGCGGCTAGCGGGGGCCCAGATACGCAGTATTTT. This sequence encodes CASSTYAASGGPDTQYF.

This chain links TRBV5-1 with TRBJ2-7, with 10 bases aligning to TRBD1. CDR3 length equals 15 residues. Germline lookup yields CDR1 SGHRS and CDR2 YFSETQ. The V gene end was trimmed by 4 bases and the J gene end by 0 bases; junction bases not matched to a gene: 4. CDR3 nucleotides: TGCGCCAGCAGCAGGGGACAGGGGTTCTCCTACGAGCAGTACTTC. Translated, it gives CASSRGQGFSYEQYF.

The chain couples TRBV4-1 to TRBJ2-1; D is unresolved. Trimming took 1 base from V and 0 from J, leaving 13 bases between them. Germline V gene lookup returns CDR1 MGHRA and CDR2 YSYEKL. The CDR3 is 17 amino acids. The CDR3: CASSQAGRSSSYNEQFF. The CDR3 DNA reads as TGCGCCAGCAGCCAAGCGGGCAGGTCGAGCTCCTACAATGAGCAGTTCTTC.

This chain joins TRBV7-2 and TRBJ2-7, with a tentative D call TRBD2 (6 bases). CDR1 is SGHTA and CDR2 is FQGNSA in the germline V gene. The V and J ends lost 3 bases and 5 bases respectively, with 14 bases between them. The CDR3 contains 14 residues. The CDR3, as DNA: TGTGCCAGCAGCTTTGGCGGGACTTGGAACGAGCAGTACTTC. It translates to CASSFGGTWNEQYF.

The genes are TRBV28 and TRBJ2-7, with TRBD2 identical over 11 bases. Germline V CDR1 and CDR2: MDHEN, SYDVKM. V lost 4 bases to trimming and J lost 2 bases; unmatched junction nucleotides: 10. The CDR3 length is 17 residues. This CDR3 is CASSSGALAGDTYEQYF. The CDR3 DNA reads as TGTGCCAGCAGTTCCGGGGCACTAGCGGGGGACACCTACGAGCAGTACTTC.

The chain joins TRBV5-6 to TRBJ2-1, with D possibly being TRBD1 (6 bases). Germline V gives CDR1 SGHDT, CDR2 YYEEEE. CDR3 size: 14 residues. V lost 4 bases and J lost 7, with 15 bases in between. CDR3 protein: CASSPNDRKNEQFF. CDR3 sequence (DNA): TGTGCCAGCAGCCCAAATGACAGGAAGAATGAGCAGTTCTTC.

V and J are TRBV6-1 and TRBJ2-1; 10 bases match TRBD1. The CDR3 consists of 13 residues. J gave up 4 bases and V 10 bases, and 4 bases lay outside the gene matches. Per the germline V gene, CDR1 is MNHNS and CDR2 is SASEGT. CDR3 region: CATDRGPYNEQFF. Here the CDR3 DNA reads TGTGCCACCGACAGGGGGCCATACAATGAGCAGTTCTTC.

The chain links TRBV30 to TRBJ1-1; D might be TRBD1 (6 bases). Germline-derived CDR1 and CDR2 are GTSNPN and SVGIG (reference sequence). The ends were cut back, 2 bases at V and 2 bases at J, with 18 bases in the middle. This CDR3 is built from 16 residues. CDR3 nucleotides: TGTGCCTGGAGTCCCCGAGGGGGGGATCCTAACACTGAAGCTTTCTTT. Protein sequence: CAWSPRGGDPNTEAFF.

This chain connects TRBV6-5 to TRBJ2-5, with 11 bases aligning to TRBD1. Unmatched junction bases numbered 5, after V lost 5 bases and J lost 6 bases. The CDR3 loop spans 14 amino acids. The germline V gene encodes CDR1 MNHEY and CDR2 SVGAGI. CDR3 DNA sequence: TGTGCCAGCAGTCCCGGGACAGGGGGAAAGACCCAGTACTTC. Amino acid sequence: CASSPGTGGKTQYF.

The chain uses TRBV5-1 and TRBJ1-6, with TRBD1 matching over 7 bases. V trimming: 2 bases; J trimming: 7 bases; junction bases outside the gene matches: 6. Germline V gene lookup returns CDR1 SGHRS and CDR2 YFSETQ. CDR3 length: 15 residues. The CDR3 sequence is CASSFTGEGNSPLHF. The CDR3 region has the DNA TGCGCCAGCAGCTTTACAGGGGAGGGGAATTCACCCCTCCACTTT.

V usage is TRBV2 and J usage is TRBJ2-5; D unresolved. Germline CDR1 reads SNHLY; CDR2 reads FYNNEI. Trimming stripped 4 bases from V and 2 bases from J, with 8 bases between. The CDR3 is 13 residues long. CDR3 loop: CASSGTNQETQYF. CDR3 DNA sequence: TGTGCCAGCAGTGGAACAAATCAAGAGACCCAGTACTTC.

The chain links TRBV10-3 to TRBJ2-7; TRBD1 is a possible D gene (6 bases). There are 12 residues in the CDR3. Per germline, CDR1 ENHRY and CDR2 SYGVKD. V lost 10 bases, J lost 7 bases, and 17 bases lay in between. CDR3 in DNA: TGTGCCACGGGACAATCTGCGGGTGAGCAGTACTTC. Its protein is CATGQSAGEQYF.

The sample holds one count of this clone. V usage is TRBV5-4 and J usage is TRBJ2-3; the D gene is possibly TRBD1 (6 bases). The CDR3 is 13 amino acids. Germline CDR1 reads SGHNT; CDR2 reads YYREEE (reference sequence). V lost 4 bases and J lost 6, with 12 bases in between. CDR3: CASSNRTDDTQYF. In nucleotides, the CDR3 is TGTGCCAGCAGCAACCGGACAGACGATACGCAGTATTTT.

The chain carries TRBV19 and TRBJ1-5; D perhaps matches TRBD1 (5 bases). The CDR3 sequence is 15 residues long. The V end was cut by 6 bases, the J end by 6 bases, with 18 bases between. CDR1 is LNHDA, CDR2 SQIVND, per germline (reference sequence). CDR3 region: CASRTERGTGQPQHF. The CDR3 region has the DNA TGTGCCAGTAGGACAGAGCGTGGAACGGGTCAGCCCCAGCATTTT.

This sequence joins TRBV5-1 and TRBJ1-5; D is uncertain. V lost 4 bases and J lost 9, with 14 bases in between. The length of the CDR3 is 13 residues. Looked up from germline, CDR1 is SGHRS and CDR2 is YFSETQ. CDR3 region: CASSLDGSGPQHF. In nucleotides, the CDR3 is TGCGCCAGCAGCCTGGACGGGAGTGGGCCCCAGCATTTT.

The chain recombines TRBV18 with TRBJ2-7; 8 nucleotides agree with TRBD1. This CDR3 contains 13 residues. Germline-derived CDR1 and CDR2 are KGHSH and LQKENI. Trimming at V came to 5 bases and at J to 5 bases, leaving 5 bases not matched to a gene. This chain's CDR3 is CASSGQTGDEQYF. In DNA form, the CDR3 reads TGTGCCAGCTCAGGACAGACAGGGGACGAGCAGTACTTC.

The gene calls are TRBV19 and TRBJ2-7; 7 bases match TRBD1. Germline loops: CDR1 LNHDA, CDR2 SQIVND (reference sequence). Trimming at V came to 6 bases and at J to 1 base, leaving 6 bases not matched to a gene. The CDR3 loop spans 14 amino acids. The chain's CDR3 is CASRGTVTSYEQYF. The DNA for the CDR3 is TGTGCCAGTAGGGGGACAGTCACTTCCTACGAGCAGTACTTC.

This chain links TRBV5-1 with TRBJ2-5; TRBD2 is a possible D gene (6 bases). The V end was cut by 6 bases, the J end by 5 bases, with 14 bases between. This CDR3 is 13 amino acids long. The germline V gene encodes CDR1 SGHRS and CDR2 YFSETQ. CDR3 sequence (DNA): TGCGCCAGCAAAAGGGAGGTGGGCGAGACCCAGTACTTC. It translates to CASKREVGETQYF. The variable domain in full, completed from reference TRBV5-1 and TRBJ2-5, reads KAGVTQTPRYLIKTRGQQVTLSCSPISGHRSVSWYQQTPGQGLQFLFEYFSETQRNKGNFPGRFSGRQFSNSRSEMNVSTLELGDSALYLCASKREVGETQYFGPGTRLLVL.

The V gene is TRBV11-2, the J gene TRBJ2-7; 9 bases fit TRBD2. Per germline, CDR1 SGHAT and CDR2 FQNNGV. The CDR3 is made up of 15 amino acids. With 3 bases clipped from V and 3 bases from J, the junction kept 6 bases outside the gene matches. CDR3 nucleotide sequence: TGTGCCAGCAGCTTCTTGGGTAGCGGGAGCTACGAGCAGTACTTC. Its translation is CASSFLGSGSYEQYF. The variable domain in full, completed from reference TRBV11-2 and TRBJ2-7, reads EAGVAQSPRYKIIEKRQSVAFWCNPISGHATLYWYQQILGQGPKLLIQFQNNGVVDDSQLPKDRFSAERLKGVDSTLKIQPAKLEDSAVYLCASSFLGSGSYEQYFGPGTRLTVT.

Notes on this clone: Within the sample, other DNA sequences also encode this same CDR3. The rearrangement uses TRBV7-2 and TRBJ2-3; 7 bases line up with TRBD2. From germline, CDR1 is SGHTA and CDR2 FQGNSA. The CDR3 is 13 residues long. The J segment lost 4 bases and the V segment lost 3 bases, leaving 1 base of the junction unmatched. The CDR3 DNA reads as TGTGCCAGCAGCTTGGGAGGGCCAGATACGCAGTATTTT. This sequence encodes CASSLGGPDTQYF.

V usage is TRBV7-6 and J usage is TRBJ2-5; the match to TRBD2 covers 7 bases. Germline CDR1 SGHVS, CDR2 FNYEAQ. The CDR3 loop spans 14 amino acids. V shed 3 bases and J 5 bases; nucleotides not matched to a gene: 6. CDR3 amino acids: CASSFGRGGETQYF. The CDR3 region has the DNA TGTGCCAGCAGCTTTGGGAGGGGAGGCGAGACCCAGTACTTC.

The chain uses TRBV10-3 and TRBJ1-1; D is possibly TRBD1 (6 bases). CDR1 is ENHRY, CDR2 SYGVKD, per germline. This CDR3 contains 14 residues. Trimming removed 4 bases at V and 5 bases at J, with 14 bases between. CDR3 coding DNA: TGTGCCATCAGTGGGGCAGGGAGGGGGACTGAAGCTTTCTTT. The encoded protein is CAISGAGRGTEAFF.